The sample holds many counts of the clone carrying this TCR beta chain. Its specificity is unknown. The entry originates in a study of blood T cells in healthy people across ages. Study-level points and caveats: Possibly confounding the expanded clonotype changes was the fact that donor CMV status was unknown.

CDR1 ENHRY and CDR2 SYGVKD come from the germline V gene. Trimming shortened V by 4 bases and J by 1 base, and 5 bases separated the two germline ends. The CDR3 is 14 residues long. Aged roughly 6 to 100, donors were systemically healthy Caucasians from Russia. A second PCR, run for about 7 to 11 cycles, used a sample-barcoded 5' primer plus a J-beta primer mix. Each of the samples gave a minimum of 2.5 million paired-end reads that contained CDR3. Each CDR3 protein is one row after TCRdb ran MiXCR on the 5' RACE reads. Of around 650,000 distinct CDR3 sequences detected, about a third appear once; the ten largest clones hold 15%.

Sequencing used blood. This chain uses TRBV10-3 with TRBJ2-6; no clear D. The sequence was collected from an elderly woman in good health. The CDR3 loop reads CAISAESGANVLTF. In DNA, the CDR3 is TGTGCCATCAGTGCCGAGTCTGGGGCCAACGTCCTGACTTTC.